This is a list of T cell receptor beta chains from one sample in a study of cytomegalovirus exposure and HLA in healthy donors. Produced via immunoSEQ multiplex PCR; TCRdb's table is partial and in-frame only. This sample has around 200,000 clones, with roughly 85% found just once. The sequenced material came from PBMCs. Source of these receptors: a male donor in good health and CMV-seronegative. CDR3s include the opening cysteine and the closing phenylalanine or tryptophan. The order of the fields is clone size, D gene, V gene, J gene, CDR3 DNA, CDR3 protein. D genes are given only for firm matches. Some rows mark clone size as missing; the rest say once, few, many or name a class of expanded clone.

clone size: .
D gene: .
V gene: TRBV7-6
J gene: TRBJ2-1
CDR3 DNA: TGTGCCAGCAGCTTAGATTACACAAATGAGCAGTTCTTC
CDR3 protein: CASSLDYTNEQFF

clone size: .
D gene: .
V gene: TRBV28
J gene: TRBJ2-5
CDR3 DNA: TGTGCCAGCAGGAGGATGGTCCAAGAGACCCAGTACTTC
CDR3 protein: CASRRMVQETQYF

clone size: .
D gene: TRBD2
V gene: TRBV6-5
J gene: TRBJ2-5
CDR3 DNA: TGTGCCAGCAGCTTTAGCGGGATGTCAGAGACCCAGTACTTC
CDR3 protein: CASSFSGMSETQYF

clone size: .
D gene: TRBD2
V gene: TRBV19
J gene: TRBJ2-5
CDR3 DNA: TGTGCCAGTACCTTATCCGGACTAGCGGGAGTGGAGACCCAGTACTTC
CDR3 protein: CASTLSGLAGVETQYF

clone size: .
D gene: .
V gene: TRBV7-2
J gene: TRBJ2-3
CDR3 DNA: TGTGCCAGCAGCCCCCTTGCGGGGAGCACAGATACGCAGTATTTT
CDR3 protein: CASSPLAGSTDTQYF

clone size: .
D gene: .
V gene: TRBV27
J gene: TRBJ2-3
CDR3 DNA: TGTGCCAGCAGTTTATCGGGCTCCACAGATACGCAGTATTTT
CDR3 protein: CASSLSGSTDTQYF

clone size: once
D gene: TRBD1
V gene: TRBV15
J gene: TRBJ1-6
CDR3 DNA: TGTGCCACCAGCCAGGACAGGGATGGCTCACCCCTCCACTTT
CDR3 protein: CATSQDRDGSPLHF

clone size: once
D gene: TRBD2
V gene: TRBV5-1
J gene: TRBJ2-2
CDR3 DNA: TGCGCCAGCAGTTCCCTAGCGGGAGGTGGATACGGCACCGGGGAGCTGTTTTTT
CDR3 protein: CASSSLAGGGYGTGELFF

clone size: .
D gene: .
V gene: TRBV10-1
J gene: TRBJ1-5
CDR3 DNA: TGCGCCAGCAGTCGCCGGGGGGAAAACCAGGGGCATTATAGCAATCAGCCCCAGCATTTT
CDR3 protein: CASSRRGENQGHYSNQPQHF

clone size: once
D gene: TRBD2
V gene: TRBV5-1
J gene: TRBJ2-1
CDR3 DNA: TGCGCCAGCAGCTTGTCTAGCGGGGGCCTCTACAATGAGCAGTTCTTC
CDR3 protein: CASSLSSGGLYNEQFF